Detailed here is one TCR beta chain. This entry belongs to a study of PD-1 blockade in classical Hodgkin lymphoma. Time point described: cycle 4 day 1 (C4D1), after less than 7 weeks of nivolumab. Following autologous stem cell transplantation, relapse occurred in every patient, and exposure to brentuximab vedotin varied. Data came from immunoSEQ multiplex PCR; TCRdb stores just in-frame clones and leaves some out. The sample holds some 95,000 clones; roughly nine tenths are singletons and the top ten take around 2.7%. V lost 2 bases and J lost 8; bases outside the gene matches: 6. The CDR3 length is 16 residues. Germline assignment: CDR1 SGHAT and CDR2 FQNNGV.

This specimen consisted of peripheral blood mononuclear cells (PBMCs), obtained before the fourth cycle of nivolumab. This sequence was found in a human donor with classical Hodgkin lymphoma. The V and J genes are TRBV11-2 and TRBJ1-4; 12 nucleotides align to TRBD1. In DNA form, the CDR3 reads TGTGCCAGCAGCTTACGGGGGACAGGGGGCAACGAAAAACTGTTTTTT. Its protein is CASSLRGTGGNEKLFF. The variable domain in full, completed from reference TRBV11-2 and TRBJ1-4, reads EAGVAQSPRYKIIEKRQSVAFWCNPISGHATLYWYQQILGQGPKLLIQFQNNGVVDDSQLPKDRFSAERLKGVDSTLKIQPAKLEDSAVYLCASSLRGTGGNEKLFFGSGTQLSVL.